The clone carrying this T cell receptor beta chain was counted a few times. The data are from a study of regulatory T cells in long-lasting Graves disease. Study-wide background: Graves' patients, diagnosed recently, had received antithyroid drugs under 3 months.

Described time point: newly diagnosed GD, antithyroid drugs for less than 3 months. Making the TCR library involved RNA that had been extracted from PBMCs. Arm-PCR with iRepertoire HTBI primers amplified the CDR3 regions for these TCR beta libraries. MiXCR was run by TCRdb on the multiplex PCR reads, yielding one entry per CDR3 protein. The sample has roughly 510,000 distinct CDR3 sequences; 15% to 20% are singletons. These data were also filed under a second study, of T cells in Graves' hyperthyroidism and ophthalmopathy. That source reports: TCR CDR3 regions were first amplified by RT-PCR with HTBI primers.

The source of this sequence is a man aged 18 to 35 with Graves disease. The specimen was peripheral blood mononuclear cells (PBMCs), collected at new diagnosis, from a patient treated with antithyroid drugs.

DNA of the CDR3: TGTGCCAGCAGACGCCTTGAGCAGAGAAGTGAAGCTTTCTTT. Translation gives CASRRLEQRSEAFF. V is TRBV27 and J is TRBJ1-1, with D unresolved. This CDR3 has 14 amino acids. Deletions cut 6 bases from V and 7 bases from J, with 18 bases between. Per the germline V gene, CDR1 is MNHEY and CDR2 is SMNVEV (reference sequence).